Following are 32 T cell receptor beta chains from one sample sequenced in a study of T-cell memory formation after mild COVID-19 (dated by TCRdb to the early 2020s). To prepare the library, 5' RACE was applied. The sample was run on an Illumina NovaSeq 6000. The raw public data were reprocessed by TCRdb itself: fastp quality trimming at Q25, MiXCR clonotype calling, in-frame beta chains only. One record per CDR3 amino acid sequence lists the most common genes and DNA. The sample table records some 46,000 distinct CDR3 sequences; approximately 7% of these occur just once. The ten top clones hold 0.6% to 1% of the sample. Sequencing was performed on PBMCs or a T cell subset sorted from them (not recorded which). Source of these receptors: an adult who had mild COVID-19 (a few samples of this study predate the infection). The sample titles of this study are shuffled in the database, so cell type and time point are left out.

This clonotype was seen a handful of times. CDR3 bases: TGCAGCGTTGAAGTGGACTCTGGAAACACCATATATTTT. Translation: CSVEVDSGNTIYF. The chain combines TRBV29-1 with TRBJ1-3; D is unclear. This CDR3 region has 13 residues. Trimming pared 1 base from V and 0 bases from J, leaving 4 bases between. Germline CDR1 reads SQVTM; CDR2 reads ANQGSEA.

This clonotype was seen repeatedly, ten times or more. The rearrangement links TRBV12-3 or TRBV12-4 to TRBJ1-5, with D possibly matching TRBD1 (5 bases). Trimming took 4 bases from V and 0 from J, leaving 10 bases between them. There are 15 residues in the CDR3. The CDR3 loop reads CASSWGTFSNQPQHF. The CDR3 DNA follows: TGTGCCAGCAGTTGGGGGACCTTTAGCAATCAGCCCCAGCATTTT.

In its sample, this clonotype was seen a few times. The chain joins TRBV7-9 to TRBJ1-4; D gene ambiguous. The CDR3 has 21 amino acids. Trimming pared 4 bases from V and 0 bases from J, leaving 27 bases between. Per the germline V gene, CDR1 is SEHNR and CDR2 is FQNEAQ (reference sequence). In nucleotides, the CDR3 is TGTGCCAGCAGCTCAAAAGTACACTTTGGAAGGGAAGCGGCAACTAATGAAAAACTGTTTTTT. It is translated as CASSSKVHFGREAATNEKLFF. The entire variable domain, with the rest obtained from reference TRBV7-9 and TRBJ1-4, is as follows: DTGVSQNPRHKITKRGQNVTFRCDPISEHNRLYWYRQTLGQGPEFLTYFQNEAQLEKSRLLSDRFSAERPKGSFSTLEIQRTEQGDSAMYLCASSSKVHFGREAATNEKLFFGSGTQLSVL.

This clonotype was counted ten times or more. The CDR3 region has the DNA TGTGCCAGCAGACCGCAAGTCTCAGAGACCCAGTACTTC. Translating it yields CASRPQVSETQYF. The chain links TRBV12-3 or TRBV12-4 to TRBJ2-5; no definite D call. The CDR3 is made up of 13 amino acids. V lost 6 bases to trimming and J lost 4 bases, with 12 bases between them.

This clonotype was seen only a few times. The genes are TRBV9 and TRBJ1-2; D not certain. V was shortened by 2 bases and J by 0 bases, with 8 bases between the two germline ends. CDR3 length: 14 amino acids. The V gene's germline CDR1 is SGDLS and CDR2 YYNGEE. This CDR3 is CASSVGSTNYGYTF. CDR3 in DNA: TGTGCCAGCAGCGTGGGATCTACTAACTATGGCTACACCTTC.

The rearrangement links TRBV7-2 to TRBJ2-5, with TRBD2 as a possible D gene (6 bases). The CDR3 is made up of 15 amino acids. Germline V gene lookup returns CDR1 SGHTA and CDR2 FQGNSA. Trimming shortened V by 3 bases and J by 5 bases, and 16 bases separated the two germline ends. CDR3 region: CASSLMGGERETQYF. As DNA, the CDR3 is TGTGCCAGCAGCTTGATGGGCGGGGAGAGGGAGACCCAGTACTTC.

This clonotype was seen ten or more times. DNA for the CDR3: TGTGCCAGCAGCTTATCACGACTAGCGGCTAGCACAGATACGCAGTATTTT. Its translation: CASSLSRLAASTDTQYF. The chain carries TRBV7-2 and TRBJ2-3; 9 nucleotides match TRBD2. V lost 2 bases to trimming and J lost 0 bases; unmatched junction nucleotides: 6. The CDR3 spans 17 residues. The germline V gene encodes CDR1 SGHTA and CDR2 FQGNSA.

This clonotype was picked up many times. The V and J genes are TRBV11-2 and TRBJ1-5, with D unclear. Trimming shortened V by 1 base and J by 5 bases, and 12 bases separated the two germline ends. Germline-derived CDR1 and CDR2 are SGHAT and FQNNGV. This CDR3 has 15 amino acids. The CDR3 coding sequence is TGTGCCAGCAGCTTAGGTGCCGGAATTCATCAGCCCCAGCATTTT. Residues: CASSLGAGIHQPQHF.

This clonotype was seen a few times. The rearrangement joins TRBV11-3 to TRBJ1-2; possible D gene TRBD1, 6 bases. CDR3 size: 12 residues. Germline lookup yields CDR1 SGHNT and CDR2 YENEEA. V lost 8 bases to trimming and J lost 4 bases, with 11 bases between them. CDR3: CASGGSAYGYTF. In DNA form, the CDR3 reads TGTGCCAGCGGGGGCAGTGCCTATGGCTACACCTTC.

This chain joins TRBV20-1 and TRBJ1-5; D remains unclear. Between the trimmed V and J ends, which lost 3 bases and 1 base, there was a span of 7 bases. CDR3 size: 13 residues. Germline assignment: CDR1 DFQATT and CDR2 SNEGSKA (reference sequence). The CDR3 sequence: CSASLSSNQPQHF. In nucleotides, the CDR3 is TGCAGTGCTAGCCTATCAAGCAATCAGCCCCAGCATTTT.

The sample holds a few counts of this clonotype. This sequence joins TRBV12-3 or TRBV12-4 and TRBJ1-5; D unresolved. The CDR3 extends over 14 amino acids. V lost 4 bases and J lost 7, with 14 bases in between. CDR3 sequence (DNA): TGTGCCAGCAGTTCTGGTGGGTACCGGCAGCCCCAGCATTTT. Its protein is CASSSGGYRQPQHF.

The V and J genes are TRBV7-3 and TRBJ2-1; no clear D. The germline V gene encodes CDR1 SGHTA and CDR2 FQGTGA. CDR3 length: 12 residues. Trimming stripped 5 bases from V and 10 bases from J, with 12 bases between. In nucleotides, the CDR3 is TGTGCCAGCAGCGCCACCCTGGGCGAGCAGTTCTTC. Amino acids: CASSATLGEQFF.

At least ten counts were recorded for this clonotype. J is TRBJ2-1 and V is TRBV7-6; weak D call: TRBD1 (6 bases). The CDR3 runs to 14 residues. With 5 bases removed from V and 5 bases from J, the gap between germline ends came to 13 bases. Germline V lookup: CDR1 SGHVS, CDR2 FNYEAQ. CDR3 sequence (DNA): TGTGCCAGCAGCCGAAGGACAGACAACAATGAGCAGTTCTTC. Protein: CASSRRTDNNEQFF.

This clonotype was seen many times. The chain joins TRBV5-1 to TRBJ2-1; TRBD1 agrees at 11 bases. CDR1 is SGHRS and CDR2 is YFSETQ in the germline V gene. This CDR3 is built from 15 residues. V lost 3 bases, J lost 4 bases, and 3 bases stayed unmatched. This CDR3 reads CASSSGTGGYNEQFF. The CDR3 bases are TGCGCCAGCAGCTCCGGGACAGGGGGTTACAATGAGCAGTTCTTC. Filled out from reference TRBV5-1 and TRBJ2-1, the complete variable domain reads KAGVTQTPRYLIKTRGQQVTLSCSPISGHRSVSWYQQTPGQGLQFLFEYFSETQRNKGNFPGRFSGRQFSNSRSEMNVSTLELGDSALYLCASSSGTGGYNEQFFGPGTRLTVL.

This clonotype was counted many times. This chain uses TRBV7-9 with TRBJ1-5; D gene unclear. The CDR3 is made up of 12 amino acids. CDR1 SEHNR and CDR2 FQNEAQ come from the germline V gene (reference sequence). The V end lost 7 bases, the J end lost 7 bases, and 11 bases lay between the germline ends. This CDR3 reads CASTTLGQPQHF. The CDR3 coding sequence is TGTGCCAGCACTACCCTTGGCCAGCCCCAGCATTTT.

This clonotype was detected ten times or more. The gene calls are TRBV29-1 and TRBJ1-2, with 10 bases matching TRBD1. The CDR3 runs to 13 residues. Unmatched junction bases numbered 5, after V lost 2 bases and J lost 8 bases. Germline CDR1 and CDR2: SQVTM and ANQGSEA. The CDR3 nucleotides are TGCAGCGTTGAAAGGGACAGGGGCCGCGGCTACACCTTC. Its protein product is CSVERDRGRGYTF.

This sequence joins TRBV2 and TRBJ1-4; unclear D gene. Germline-derived CDR1 and CDR2 are SNHLY and FYNNEI. Trimming pared 6 bases from V and 0 bases from J, leaving 11 bases between. This CDR3 spans 15 amino acids. The CDR3 region is CASRATTATNEKLFF. CDR3 in DNA: TGTGCCAGCAGGGCCACAACCGCAACTAATGAAAAACTGTTTTTT.

This clonotype was detected many times. The chain recombines TRBV5-1 with TRBJ2-7; D may be TRBD1 or TRBD2 (5 bases each). CDR3 length equals 14 residues. Trimming took 4 bases from V and 4 from J, leaving 15 bases between them. Germline CDR1 and CDR2: SGHRS and YFSETQ. The CDR3 spells CASSQSSGQYEQYF. The CDR3 DNA is TGCGCCAGCAGCCAATCTTCGGGGCAGTACGAGCAGTACTTC.

There are many counts of this clonotype. The rearrangement links TRBV20-1 to TRBJ1-4; perhaps TRBD1 as D (5 bases). Germline CDR1 reads DFQATT; CDR2 reads SNEGSKA (reference sequence). CDR3 length: 15 residues. V gave up 3 bases and J gave up 0 bases, with 11 bases separating them. The CDR3 DNA reads as TGCAGTGCTAGGGGGGGGACCGCAACTAATGAAAAACTGTTTTTT. This codes for CSARGGTATNEKLFF.

The sample holds many counts of this clonotype. This chain links TRBV4-1 with TRBJ1-5, with no clear D. Trimming left V 1 base short and J 4 bases short, with 8 bases between. This CDR3 contains 14 residues. CDR1 is MGHRA and CDR2 is YSYEKL in the germline V gene. CDR3 DNA sequence: TGCGCCAGCAGCCAAGTTGATAGTAATCAGCCCCAGCATTTT. Protein sequence: CASSQVDSNQPQHF.

This clonotype appeared a few times. The V call is TRBV30, the J call TRBJ1-5; D call uncertain. This CDR3 is built from 13 residues. From germline, CDR1 is GTSNPN and CDR2 SVGIG (reference sequence). The V and J ends lost 6 bases and 0 bases respectively, with 9 bases between them. In nucleotides, the CDR3 is TGTGCCTGCCAGAGCAATAGCAATCAGCCCCAGCATTTT. Translation gives CACQSNSNQPQHF.

The chain joins TRBV4-2 to TRBJ1-4, with 8 bases lining up with TRBD1. Germline CDR1 is LGHNA and CDR2 is YNFKEQ. J gave up 0 bases and V 0 bases, and 12 bases lay outside the gene matches. This CDR3 has 20 residues. The CDR3: CASSQDIAGGAGATNEKLFF. CDR3 DNA sequence: TGTGCCAGCAGCCAAGATATCGCAGGGGGCGCAGGTGCAACTAATGAAAAACTGTTTTTT.

This clonotype was found a few times. The chain's CDR3 is CASRPPGGNEQFF. The CDR3 nucleotides are TGTGCCAGCAGACCGCCGGGTGGAAATGAGCAGTTCTTC. The V gene is TRBV6-2 or TRBV6-3, the J gene TRBJ2-1; D is ambiguous. There are 13 residues in the CDR3. Germline CDR1 reads MNHEY; CDR2 reads SVGEGT. V lost 6 bases and J lost 7, with 13 bases in between.

In its sample, this clonotype was seen many times. The gene calls are TRBV3-1 and TRBJ2-1; 9 bases map to TRBD2. Germline CDR1 is LGHDT and CDR2 is YNNKEL (reference sequence). The CDR3 runs 15 residues. Trimming cost V 3 bases and J 7 bases; bases outside gene matches: 7. The CDR3 DNA sequence: TGTGCCAGCAGCCATGGCGGGAGGGCCTTGAATGAGCAGTTCTTC. It codes for CASSHGGRALNEQFF.

This clonotype has a count of ten or more. The gene calls are TRBV13 and TRBJ2-1, with 10 positions matching TRBD1. J gave up 4 bases and V 4 bases, and 4 bases lay outside the gene matches. From germline, CDR1 is PRHDT and CDR2 FYEKMQ (reference sequence). This CDR3 contains 15 residues. The CDR3 loop reads CASSSGQGGYNEQFF. CDR3 sequence (DNA): TGTGCCAGCAGCTCAGGACAGGGGGGATACAATGAGCAGTTCTTC.

This clonotype was found a few times. The chain has TRBV7-2 and TRBJ1-3; D ambiguous. Germline CDR1 is SGHTA and CDR2 is FQGNSA. This CDR3 has 17 amino acids. V lost 5 bases, J lost 4 bases, and 21 bases lay in between. The CDR3 region is CASSPQRPGHTGNTIYF. CDR3 bases: TGTGCCAGCAGCCCCCAAAGACCTGGTCACACCGGAAACACCATATATTTT.

This clonotype has ten or more counts. This chain connects TRBV29-1 to TRBJ2-3; 11 bases are shared with TRBD2. This CDR3 is 13 amino acids long. Germline CDR1 SQVTM, CDR2 ANQGSEA. Trimming removed 5 bases from V and 6 bases from J; junction bases left unmatched: 4. The CDR3 loop reads CSVMTSGADTQYF. DNA of the CDR3: TGCAGCGTTATGACTAGCGGGGCGGATACGCAGTATTTT.

This clonotype has just a few counts. The chain recombines TRBV7-2 with TRBJ1-5, with a tentative D call TRBD1 (5 bases). Trimming removed 0 bases at V and 7 bases at J, with 13 bases between. This CDR3 has 15 residues. The germline CDR1 and CDR2 sequences are SGHTA and FQGNSA. CDR3 region: CASSLALAGRQPQHF. Written as DNA, the CDR3 is TGTGCCAGCAGCTTAGCGTTGGCAGGGCGACAGCCCCAGCATTTT.

This clonotype was observed at least ten times. This chain links TRBV27 with TRBJ2-3; D is possibly TRBD1 or TRBD2 (5 bases each). V shed 3 bases and J shed 4 bases, with 17 bases lying between them. This CDR3 has 16 amino acids. Germline V gene data show CDR1 as MNHEY and CDR2 as SMNVEV (reference sequence). CDR3 DNA: TGTGCCAGCAGTTTGACGGGACGGAGGAAGGCAGATACGCAGTATTTT. Its protein product is CASSLTGRRKADTQYF.

The chain is built from TRBV19 and TRBJ2-5; 10 nucleotides agree with TRBD1. The CDR3 totals 16 residues. The J segment lost 7 bases and the V segment lost 4 bases, leaving 12 bases of the junction unmatched. Germline V CDR1 and CDR2: LNHDA, SQIVND (reference sequence). This CDR3 reads CASSTRDRGPLGTQYF. For the CDR3, the DNA is TGTGCCAGTAGTACCCGGGACAGGGGTCCCCTGGGGACCCAGTACTTC.

This clonotype has only a few counts. The chain has TRBV6-5 and TRBJ2-1; the D gene is possibly TRBD2 (6 bases). CDR3 length: 16 residues. Germline CDR1 and CDR2: MNHEY and SVGAGI. Between the trimmed V and J ends, which lost 4 bases and 2 bases, there was a span of 15 bases. The CDR3 loop is CASSSEGQGPYNEQFF. DNA for the CDR3: TGTGCCAGCAGTTCGGAGGGGCAGGGCCCCTACAATGAGCAGTTCTTC.

This clonotype appeared many times. CDR3: CASSDPSAYGYTF. CDR3 nucleotides: TGCGCCAGCAGCGACCCATCTGCGTATGGCTACACCTTC. The chain recombines TRBV5-1 with TRBJ1-2, with D hard to call. V was cut by 4 bases and J by 5 bases, with 12 bases left in between. Germline lookup yields CDR1 SGHRS and CDR2 YFSETQ. The CDR3 is made up of 13 amino acids.